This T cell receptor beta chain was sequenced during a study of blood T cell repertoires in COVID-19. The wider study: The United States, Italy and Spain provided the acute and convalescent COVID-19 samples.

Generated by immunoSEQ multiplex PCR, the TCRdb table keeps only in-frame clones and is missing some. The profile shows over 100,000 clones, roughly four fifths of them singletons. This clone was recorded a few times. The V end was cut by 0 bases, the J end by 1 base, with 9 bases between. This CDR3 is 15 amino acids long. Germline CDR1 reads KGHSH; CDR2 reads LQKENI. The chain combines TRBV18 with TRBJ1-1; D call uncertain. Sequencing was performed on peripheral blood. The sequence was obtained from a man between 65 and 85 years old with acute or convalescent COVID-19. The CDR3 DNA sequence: TGTGCCAGCTCACCACCGTCGGGTTGGAACACTGAAGCTTTCTTT. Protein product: CASSPPSGWNTEAFF.